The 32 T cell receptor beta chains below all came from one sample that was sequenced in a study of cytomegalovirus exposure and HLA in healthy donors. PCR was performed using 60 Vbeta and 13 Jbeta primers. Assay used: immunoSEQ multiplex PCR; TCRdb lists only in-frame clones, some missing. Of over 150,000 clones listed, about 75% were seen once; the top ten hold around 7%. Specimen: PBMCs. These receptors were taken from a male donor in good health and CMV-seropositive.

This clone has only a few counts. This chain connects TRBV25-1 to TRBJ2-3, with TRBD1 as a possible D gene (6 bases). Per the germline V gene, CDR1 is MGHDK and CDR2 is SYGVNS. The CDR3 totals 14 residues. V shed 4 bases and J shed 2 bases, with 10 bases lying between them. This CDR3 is CASSGTDTTDTQYF. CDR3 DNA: TGTGCCAGCAGTGGGACAGATACCACAGATACGCAGTATTTT.

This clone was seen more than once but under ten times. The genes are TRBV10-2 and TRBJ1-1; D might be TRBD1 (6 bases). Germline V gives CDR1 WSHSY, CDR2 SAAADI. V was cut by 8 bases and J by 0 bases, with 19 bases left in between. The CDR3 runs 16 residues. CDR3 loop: CASGRGWGGVNTEAFF. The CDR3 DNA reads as TGCGCCAGCGGGAGGGGGTGGGGGGGAGTGAACACTGAAGCTTTCTTT.

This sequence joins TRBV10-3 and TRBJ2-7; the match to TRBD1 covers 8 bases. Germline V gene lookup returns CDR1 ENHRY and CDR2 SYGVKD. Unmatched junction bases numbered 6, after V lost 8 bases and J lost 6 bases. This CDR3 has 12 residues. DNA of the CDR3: TGTGCCATCGGACAGGGTCTAGGCGAGCAGTACTTC. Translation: CAIGQGLGEQYF.

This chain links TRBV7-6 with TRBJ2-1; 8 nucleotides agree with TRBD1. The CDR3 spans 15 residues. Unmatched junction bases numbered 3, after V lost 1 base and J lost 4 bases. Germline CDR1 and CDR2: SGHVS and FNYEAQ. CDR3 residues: CASSLDQGAYNEQFF. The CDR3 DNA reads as TGTGCCAGCAGCTTAGACCAGGGGGCGTACAATGAGCAGTTCTTC.

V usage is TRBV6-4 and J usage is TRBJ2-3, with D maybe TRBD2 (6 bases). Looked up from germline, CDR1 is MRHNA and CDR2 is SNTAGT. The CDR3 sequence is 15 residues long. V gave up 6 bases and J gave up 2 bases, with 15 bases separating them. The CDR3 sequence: CASSRGTGDTDTQYF. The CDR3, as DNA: TGTGCCAGCAGCCGAGGGACTGGTGACACAGATACGCAGTATTTT.

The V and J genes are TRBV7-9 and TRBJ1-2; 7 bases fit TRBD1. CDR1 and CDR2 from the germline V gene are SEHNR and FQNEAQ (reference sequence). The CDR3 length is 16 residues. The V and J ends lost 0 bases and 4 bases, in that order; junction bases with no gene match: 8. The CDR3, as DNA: TGTGCCAGCAGCTTAGCAAGGGACAGAAACCTCTATGGCTACACCTTC. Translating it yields CASSLARDRNLYGYTF.

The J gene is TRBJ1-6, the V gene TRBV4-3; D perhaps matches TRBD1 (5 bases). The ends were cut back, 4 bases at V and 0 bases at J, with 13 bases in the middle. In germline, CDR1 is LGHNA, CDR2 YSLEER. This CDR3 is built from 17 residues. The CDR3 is CASSRKTDRSYNSPLHF. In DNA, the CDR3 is TGCGCCAGCAGCCGCAAGACAGACCGCTCCTATAATTCACCCCTCCACTTT.

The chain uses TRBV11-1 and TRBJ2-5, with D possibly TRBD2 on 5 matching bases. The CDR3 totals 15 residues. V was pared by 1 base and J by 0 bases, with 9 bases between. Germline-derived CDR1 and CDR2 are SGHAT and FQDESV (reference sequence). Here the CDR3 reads CASSLVRGHQETQYF. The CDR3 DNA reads TGTGCCAGCAGCTTAGTTCGCGGGCACCAAGAGACCCAGTACTTC.

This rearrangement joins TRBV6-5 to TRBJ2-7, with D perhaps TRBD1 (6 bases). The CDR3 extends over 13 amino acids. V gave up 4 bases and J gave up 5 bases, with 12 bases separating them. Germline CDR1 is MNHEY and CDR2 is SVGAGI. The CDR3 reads CASSFNPGDEQYF. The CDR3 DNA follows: TGTGCCAGCAGTTTTAACCCAGGGGACGAGCAGTACTTC.

The CDR3 sequence: CASSATSGGPTGELFF. The CDR3 nucleotides read TGTGCCAGCAGTGCGACTAGCGGGGGGCCAACCGGGGAGCTGTTTTTT. This rearrangement joins TRBV25-1 to TRBJ2-2; 13 positions agree with TRBD2. The ends lost 4 bases at V and 5 bases at J; junction bases unmatched: 4. The CDR3 runs to 16 residues. Germline V gene sequence: CDR1 MGHDK, CDR2 SYGVNS.

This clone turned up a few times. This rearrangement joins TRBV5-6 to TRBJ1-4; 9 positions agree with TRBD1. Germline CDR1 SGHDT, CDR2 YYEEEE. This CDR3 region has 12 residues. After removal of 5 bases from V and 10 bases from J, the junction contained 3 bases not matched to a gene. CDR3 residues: CASRWGQGKLFF. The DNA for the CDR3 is TGTGCCAGCAGATGGGGACAGGGAAAACTGTTTTTT.

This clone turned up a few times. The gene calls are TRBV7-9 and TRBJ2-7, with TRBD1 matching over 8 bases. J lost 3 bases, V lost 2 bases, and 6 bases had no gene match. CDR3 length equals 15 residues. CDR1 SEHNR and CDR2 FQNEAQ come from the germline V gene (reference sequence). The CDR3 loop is CASSLSGQELYEQYF. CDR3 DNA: TGTGCCAGCAGCTTATCGGGACAGGAGCTCTACGAGCAGTACTTC.

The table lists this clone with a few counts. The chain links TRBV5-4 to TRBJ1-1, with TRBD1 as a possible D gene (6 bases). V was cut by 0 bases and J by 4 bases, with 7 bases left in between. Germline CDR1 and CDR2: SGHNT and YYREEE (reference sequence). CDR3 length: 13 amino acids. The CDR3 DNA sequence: TGTGCCAGCAGCTTGGGACAGGCCACTGAAGCTTTCTTT. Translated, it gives CASSLGQATEAFF.

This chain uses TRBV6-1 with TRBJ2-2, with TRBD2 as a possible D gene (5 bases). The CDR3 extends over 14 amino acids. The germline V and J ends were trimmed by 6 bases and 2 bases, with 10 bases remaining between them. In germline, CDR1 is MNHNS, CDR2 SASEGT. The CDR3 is CASRNRTNTGELFF. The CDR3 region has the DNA TGTGCCAGCAGGAATCGGACTAACACCGGGGAGCTGTTTTTT.

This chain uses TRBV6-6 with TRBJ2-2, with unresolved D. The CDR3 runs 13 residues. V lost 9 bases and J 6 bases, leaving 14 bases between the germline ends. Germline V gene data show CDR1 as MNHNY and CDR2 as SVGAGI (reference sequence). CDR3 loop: CASSKNDAGELFF. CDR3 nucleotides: TGTGCCAGTAGCAAAAACGACGCCGGGGAGCTGTTTTTT.

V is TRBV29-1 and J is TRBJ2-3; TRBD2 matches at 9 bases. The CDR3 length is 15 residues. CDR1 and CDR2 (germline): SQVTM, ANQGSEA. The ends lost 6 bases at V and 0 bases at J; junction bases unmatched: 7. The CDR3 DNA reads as TGCAGCGTCCGGGGGCGGGGGGGGAGCACAGATACGCAGTATTTT. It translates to CSVRGRGGSTDTQYF.

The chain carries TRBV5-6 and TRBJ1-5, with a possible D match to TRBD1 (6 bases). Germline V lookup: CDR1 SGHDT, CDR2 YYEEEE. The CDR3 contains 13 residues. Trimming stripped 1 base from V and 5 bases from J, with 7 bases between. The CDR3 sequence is CASSLKGDQPQHF. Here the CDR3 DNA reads TGTGCCAGCAGCTTGAAGGGGGATCAGCCCCAGCATTTT.

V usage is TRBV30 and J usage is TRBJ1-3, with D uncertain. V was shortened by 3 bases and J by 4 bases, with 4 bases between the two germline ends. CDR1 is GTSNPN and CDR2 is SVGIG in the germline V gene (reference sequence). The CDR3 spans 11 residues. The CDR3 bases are TGTGCCTGGAGCCCGGGAAACACCATATATTTT. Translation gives CAWSPGNTIYF.

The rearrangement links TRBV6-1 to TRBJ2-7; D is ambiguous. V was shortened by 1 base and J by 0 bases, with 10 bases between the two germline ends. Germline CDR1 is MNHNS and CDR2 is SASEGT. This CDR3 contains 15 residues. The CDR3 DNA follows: TGTGCCAGCAGTGAAGTGGGCCGTTCCTCCTACGAGCAGTACTTC. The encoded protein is CASSEVGRSSYEQYF.

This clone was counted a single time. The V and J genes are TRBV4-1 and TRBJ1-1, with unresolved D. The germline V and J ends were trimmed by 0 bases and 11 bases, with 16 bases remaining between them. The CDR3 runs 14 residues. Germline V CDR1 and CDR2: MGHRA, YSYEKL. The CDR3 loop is CASSQDLPFPEAFF. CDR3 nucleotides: TGCGCCAGCAGCCAAGACCTTCCCTTTCCGGAGGCTTTCTTT.

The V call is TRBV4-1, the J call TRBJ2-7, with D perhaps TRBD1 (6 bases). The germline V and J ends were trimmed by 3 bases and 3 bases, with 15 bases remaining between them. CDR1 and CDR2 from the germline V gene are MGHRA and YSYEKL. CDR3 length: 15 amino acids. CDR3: CASSQGTGTLYEQYF. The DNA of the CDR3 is TGCGCCAGCAGCCAGGGAACAGGGACCCTCTACGAGCAGTACTTC.

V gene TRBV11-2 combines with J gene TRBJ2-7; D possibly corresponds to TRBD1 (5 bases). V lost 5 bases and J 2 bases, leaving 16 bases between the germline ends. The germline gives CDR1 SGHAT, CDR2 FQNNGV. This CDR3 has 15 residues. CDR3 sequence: CASSLWTTKPYEQYF. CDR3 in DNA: TGTGCCAGCAGCCTCTGGACAACGAAACCCTACGAGCAGTACTTC.

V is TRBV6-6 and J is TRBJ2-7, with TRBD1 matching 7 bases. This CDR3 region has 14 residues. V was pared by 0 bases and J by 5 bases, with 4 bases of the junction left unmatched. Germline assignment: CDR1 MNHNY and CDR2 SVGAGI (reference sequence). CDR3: CASSYSHRGHEQYF. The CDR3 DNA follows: TGTGCCAGCAGTTACTCGCACAGGGGACACGAGCAGTACTTC.

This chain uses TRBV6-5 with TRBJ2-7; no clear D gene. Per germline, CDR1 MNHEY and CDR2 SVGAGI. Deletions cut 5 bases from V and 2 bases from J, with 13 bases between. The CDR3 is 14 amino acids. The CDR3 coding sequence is TGTGCCAGCAGTAACCACAACCAGGCCTACGAGCAGTACTTC. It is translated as CASSNHNQAYEQYF.

CDR3 loop: CASSPTPDRGVGGYTF. CDR3 in DNA: TGCGCCAGCAGCCCCACACCGGACAGGGGGGTTGGTGGCTACACCTTC. V and J are TRBV4-1 and TRBJ1-2; 10 bases match TRBD1. V shed 4 bases, J shed 7 bases, and the junction held 12 bases outside the gene matches. Per germline, CDR1 MGHRA and CDR2 YSYEKL. The CDR3 spans 16 residues.

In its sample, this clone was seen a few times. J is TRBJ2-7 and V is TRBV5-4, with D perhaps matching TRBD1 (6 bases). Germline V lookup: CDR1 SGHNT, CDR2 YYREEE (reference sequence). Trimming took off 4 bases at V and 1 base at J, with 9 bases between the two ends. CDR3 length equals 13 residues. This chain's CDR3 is CASSLTGSYEQYF. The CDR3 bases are TGTGCCAGCAGCCTTACAGGGTCCTACGAGCAGTACTTC. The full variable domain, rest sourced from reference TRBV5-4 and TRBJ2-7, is ETGVTQSPTHLIKTRGQQVTLRCSSQSGHNTVSWYQQALGQGPQFIFQYYREEENGRGNFPPRFSGLQFPNYSSELNVNALELDDSALYLCASSLTGSYEQYFGPGTRLTVT.

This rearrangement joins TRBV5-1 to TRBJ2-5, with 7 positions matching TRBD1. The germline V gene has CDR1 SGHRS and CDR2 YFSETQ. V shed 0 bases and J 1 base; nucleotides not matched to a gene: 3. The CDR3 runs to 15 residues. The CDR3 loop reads CASSLDRGRQETQYF. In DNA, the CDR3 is TGCGCCAGCAGCTTGGACAGGGGCCGCCAAGAGACCCAGTACTTC.

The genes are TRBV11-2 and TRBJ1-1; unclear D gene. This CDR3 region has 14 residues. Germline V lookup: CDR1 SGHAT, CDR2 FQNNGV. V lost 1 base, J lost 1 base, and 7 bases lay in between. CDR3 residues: CASSLVGPNTEAFF. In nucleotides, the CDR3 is TGTGCCAGCAGCTTAGTGGGCCCGAACACTGAAGCTTTCTTT.

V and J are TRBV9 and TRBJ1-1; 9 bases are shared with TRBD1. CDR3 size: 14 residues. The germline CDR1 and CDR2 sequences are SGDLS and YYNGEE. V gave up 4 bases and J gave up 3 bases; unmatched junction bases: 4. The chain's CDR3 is CASSPWTGDTEAFF. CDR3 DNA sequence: TGTGCCAGCAGCCCCTGGACAGGGGACACTGAAGCTTTCTTT.

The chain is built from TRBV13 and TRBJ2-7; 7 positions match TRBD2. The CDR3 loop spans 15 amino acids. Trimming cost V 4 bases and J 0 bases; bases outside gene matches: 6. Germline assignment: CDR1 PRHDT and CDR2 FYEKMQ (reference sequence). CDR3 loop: CASSSGRTSSYEQYF. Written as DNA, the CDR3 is TGTGCCAGCAGCTCGGGACGGACTAGCTCCTACGAGCAGTACTTC.

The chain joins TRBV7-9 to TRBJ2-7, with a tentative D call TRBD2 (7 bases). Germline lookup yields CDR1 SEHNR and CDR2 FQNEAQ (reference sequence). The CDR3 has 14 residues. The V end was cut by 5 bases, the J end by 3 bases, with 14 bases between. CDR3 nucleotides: TGTGCCAGCAGCCAGGGAGGGGGATACTACGAGCAGTACTTC. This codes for CASSQGGGYYEQYF.

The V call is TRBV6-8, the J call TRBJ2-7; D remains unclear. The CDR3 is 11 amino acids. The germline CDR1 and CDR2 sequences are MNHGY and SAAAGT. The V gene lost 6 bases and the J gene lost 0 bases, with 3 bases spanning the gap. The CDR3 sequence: CASRRSYEQYF. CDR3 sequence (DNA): TGTGCCAGCAGGCGCTCCTACGAGCAGTACTTC.